These 25 T cell receptor beta chains came from one sample sequenced in a study of T cell changes during pregnancy in multiple sclerosis. Data came from immunoSEQ multiplex PCR; TCRdb stores just in-frame clones and leaves some out. The profile shows 75,000 to 90,000 clones, over 85% of them singletons. The sequencing used CD4+ T cells from peripheral blood mononuclear cells, collected before pregnancy. The source is a female donor with multiple sclerosis, enrolled in a pregnancy study.

The rearrangement uses TRBV25-1 and TRBJ1-1, with TRBD1 matching 9 bases. The V segment lost 2 bases and the J segment 5 bases; nucleotides outside the gene matches: 6. The CDR3 is 15 residues long. Per the germline V gene, CDR1 is MGHDK and CDR2 is SYGVNS. The CDR3 DNA reads as TGTGCCAGCAGTGAAGTACAGGGGGCGAGGACTGAAGCTTTCTTT. The encoded protein is CASSEVQGARTEAFF.

This chain joins TRBV5-4 and TRBJ2-6; D is unclear. V was cut by 0 bases and J by 2 bases, with 9 bases left in between. The CDR3 loop spans 16 amino acids. The germline gives CDR1 SGHNT, CDR2 YYREEE (reference sequence). The CDR3 region has the DNA TGTGCCAGCAGCTTGGCGCCGGGTACTGGGGCCAACGTCCTGACTTTC. Translation gives CASSLAPGTGANVLTF.

The chain couples TRBV11-1 to TRBJ1-1, with 7 bases matching TRBD1. The CDR3 totals 16 residues. Germline V gene sequence: CDR1 SGHAT, CDR2 FQDESV (reference sequence). After removal of 5 bases from V and 0 bases from J, the junction contained 9 bases not matched to a gene. The CDR3 DNA is TGTGCCAGCAGCGCGAGACTGACAGGGCTGAACACTGAAGCTTTCTTT. Amino acids: CASSARLTGLNTEAFF. Filled out from reference TRBV11-1 and TRBJ1-1, the complete variable domain reads EAEVAQSPRYKITEKSQAVAFWCDPISGHATLYWYRQILGQGPELLVQFQDESVVDDSQLPKDRFSAERLKGVDSTLKIQPAELGDSAMYLCASSARLTGLNTEAFFGQGTRLTVV.

The table lists this clone with a count of one. This sequence joins TRBV11-3 and TRBJ2-2, with a possible D match to TRBD2 (5 bases). The CDR3 runs to 18 residues. Germline V lookup: CDR1 SGHNT, CDR2 YENEEA. Trimming cost V 5 bases and J 0 bases, with 19 bases left between them. The DNA of the CDR3 is TGTGCCAGCAGCCCACCCCGGACGGGATTTACGAACACCGGGGAGCTGTTTTTT. It is translated as CASSPPRTGFTNTGELFF.

The chain recombines TRBV18 with TRBJ2-1; D gene unclear. The CDR3 length is 15 residues. V shed 2 bases and J shed 0 bases, with 8 bases lying between them. Germline lookup yields CDR1 KGHSH and CDR2 LQKENI. The CDR3 bases are TGTGCCAGCTCACCAGGAGCTGTCTCCTACAATGAGCAGTTCTTC. Translating it yields CASSPGAVSYNEQFF.

The chain recombines TRBV5-1 with TRBJ1-6, with TRBD1 matching 7 bases. The CDR3 has 14 amino acids. V lost 4 bases and J lost 10; bases outside the gene matches: 8. Germline loops: CDR1 SGHRS, CDR2 YFSETQ. This chain's CDR3 is CASSIQGYGSPLHF. CDR3 nucleotide sequence: TGCGCCAGCAGCATACAGGGGTACGGATCACCCCTCCACTTT.

The gene calls are TRBV10-1 and TRBJ2-7; 7 bases align to TRBD2. The CDR3 extends over 15 amino acids. Looked up from germline, CDR1 is WNHNN and CDR2 is SYGVQD (reference sequence). The V gene end was trimmed by 0 bases and the J gene end by 6 bases; junction bases not matched to a gene: 8. CDR3 sequence: CASSESGGGYGEQYF. CDR3 coding DNA: TGCGCCAGCAGTGAGTCGGGCGGGGGATACGGCGAGCAGTACTTC.

This clone showed up just once. The rearrangement uses TRBV4-1 and TRBJ2-7; D might be TRBD2 (6 bases). CDR1 is MGHRA, CDR2 YSYEKL, per germline. V was cut by 0 bases and J by 2 bases, with 14 bases left in between. This CDR3 has 16 amino acids. CDR3 in amino acids: CASSQDGTAWPYEQYF. For the CDR3, the DNA is TGCGCCAGCAGCCAAGACGGGACTGCCTGGCCCTACGAGCAGTACTTC.

The CDR3 region is CASTVNTGELFF. The CDR3 bases are TGTGCCAGCACGGTGAACACCGGGGAGCTGTTTTTT. V gene TRBV2 combines with J gene TRBJ2-2; D remains unclear. The germline V and J ends were trimmed by 7 bases and 1 base, with 4 bases remaining between them. This CDR3 contains 12 residues. Germline CDR1 is SNHLY and CDR2 is FYNNEI.

This clone occurred once. This chain uses TRBV7-7 with TRBJ2-5, with D possibly matching TRBD2 (5 bases). The CDR3 spans 16 residues. The V and J ends lost 5 bases and 2 bases respectively, with 18 bases between them. Germline-derived CDR1 and CDR2 are SSHAT and FNYEAQ (reference sequence). The CDR3 sequence: CASSPRFLAPQETQYF. For the CDR3, the DNA is TGTGCCAGCAGCCCCCGCTTCCTAGCACCTCAAGAGACCCAGTACTTC.

This chain links TRBV4-2 with TRBJ2-3, with D perhaps matching TRBD2 (5 bases). Germline CDR1 reads LGHNA; CDR2 reads YNFKEQ. This CDR3 contains 16 residues. V was trimmed by 5 bases and J by 0 bases, leaving 15 bases between them. The CDR3 region has the DNA TGTGCCAGCAGCGTCCAATCAGCGGAGAGCACAGATACGCAGTATTTT. It encodes CASSVQSAESTDTQYF.

J is TRBJ2-2 and V is TRBV5-4; D not certain. Germline V gene lookup returns CDR1 SGHNT and CDR2 YYREEE (reference sequence). The CDR3 is 16 amino acids. The ends were cut back, 1 base at V and 2 bases at J, with 12 bases in the middle. CDR3 sequence (DNA): TGTGCCAGCAGCTTGCCCTCAAGTAGTAACACCGGGGAGCTGTTTTTT. Amino acid sequence: CASSLPSSSNTGELFF.

The gene calls are TRBV27 and TRBJ2-2; 7 bases are shared with TRBD2. With 10 bases clipped from V and 1 base from J, the junction kept 6 bases outside the gene matches. The V gene's germline CDR1 is MNHEY and CDR2 SMNVEV (reference sequence). This CDR3 has 14 amino acids. The CDR3 DNA sequence: TGTGCCACCTTAGCGGGTCGGAACACCGGGGAGCTGTTTTTT. Its protein is CATLAGRNTGELFF.

V and J are TRBV5-4 and TRBJ1-3, with 9 bases lining up with TRBD1. The CDR3 is 16 amino acids. Losses at the gene ends were 4 bases for V and 4 bases for J; bases not matched to a gene: 9. Germline loops: CDR1 SGHNT, CDR2 YYREEE (reference sequence). For the CDR3, the DNA is TGTGCCAGCAGCCCGATGACAGGGGGTGTCGGAAACACCATATATTTT. This translates into CASSPMTGGVGNTIYF.

This chain uses TRBV5-1 with TRBJ2-7; 14 positions agree with TRBD2. V was clipped by 0 bases and J by 3 bases; unmatched bases: 8. CDR1 SGHRS and CDR2 YFSETQ come from the germline V gene. CDR3 length: 18 residues. The CDR3 region has the DNA TGCGCCAGCAGCTTGGAACCGGGACTAGCGGGAGTTGGCTACGAGCAGTACTTC. Amino acids: CASSLEPGLAGVGYEQYF.

This rearrangement joins TRBV6-6 to TRBJ2-2; 7 bases agree with TRBD2. Trimming cost V 5 bases and J 0 bases; bases outside gene matches: 6. Germline CDR1 reads MNHNY; CDR2 reads SVGAGI (reference sequence). This CDR3 has 16 amino acids. The CDR3 sequence is CASSLPAGANTGELFF. As DNA, the CDR3 is TGTGCCAGCAGTCTCCCGGCGGGGGCGAACACCGGGGAGCTGTTTTTT.

This rearrangement joins TRBV30 to TRBJ2-3; 10 nucleotides agree with TRBD2. Germline CDR1 is GTSNPN and CDR2 is SVGIG (reference sequence). Trimming removed 3 bases from V and 5 bases from J; junction bases left unmatched: 8. This CDR3 has 15 amino acids. CDR3 in amino acids: CAWRGKAGGRDTQYF. CDR3 nucleotides: TGTGCCTGGAGGGGGAAAGCGGGGGGGCGAGATACGCAGTATTTT.

The V gene is TRBV9, the J gene TRBJ2-7, with D unclear. Trimming shortened V by 0 bases and J by 5 bases, and 18 bases separated the two germline ends. The CDR3 loop spans 16 amino acids. CDR1 SGDLS and CDR2 YYNGEE come from the germline V gene. CDR3 in DNA: TGTGCCAGCAGCGTAGCTGCGAATGGGCTCTTCCACGAGCAGTACTTC. Amino acids: CASSVAANGLFHEQYF.

This clone was seen once. The V gene is TRBV10-3, the J gene TRBJ1-5; 9 nucleotides agree with TRBD1. V lost 9 bases and J lost 2; bases outside the gene matches: 8. The CDR3 loop spans 15 amino acids. Germline assignment: CDR1 ENHRY and CDR2 SYGVKD. The CDR3 region has the DNA TGTGCCATAGGACAGGGGACGGGTGGCAATCAGCCCCAGCATTTT. Amino acid sequence: CAIGQGTGGNQPQHF.

The chain recombines TRBV27 with TRBJ1-5, with a possible D match to TRBD1 (5 bases). With 3 bases removed from V and 0 bases from J, the gap between germline ends came to 15 bases. CDR3 length: 17 residues. The V gene's germline CDR1 is MNHEY and CDR2 SMNVEV (reference sequence). As DNA, the CDR3 is TGTGCCAGCAGTTTGGGGGGAGGCAGATATAGCAATCAGCCCCAGCATTTT. Protein: CASSLGGGRYSNQPQHF.

The chain combines TRBV5-1 with TRBJ1-6; D is undetermined. The CDR3 has 14 amino acids. V lost 0 bases, J lost 7 bases, and 8 bases lay in between. Looked up from germline, CDR1 is SGHRS and CDR2 is YFSETQ. Here the CDR3 DNA reads TGCGCCAGCAGCTTGGCGCCAGAAAATTCACCCCTCCACTTT. It codes for CASSLAPENSPLHF.

The chain couples TRBV6-5 to TRBJ2-4, with a possible D match to TRBD1 (6 bases). Trimming stripped 0 bases from V and 0 bases from J, with 9 bases between. Per germline, CDR1 MNHEY and CDR2 SVGAGI. The CDR3 is 16 amino acids. CDR3: CASSYSGAVAKNIQYF. The CDR3 DNA follows: TGTGCCAGCAGTTACTCGGGGGCAGTAGCCAAAAACATTCAGTACTTC.

Only one count was recorded for this clone. The CDR3 here is CASSLAGRSNQPQHF. For the CDR3, the DNA is TGTGCCAGCAGCTTGGCCGGGAGGAGCAATCAGCCCCAGCATTTT. V gene TRBV5-8 combines with J gene TRBJ1-5; D is unresolved. CDR3 length: 15 residues. V shed 0 bases and J shed 1 base, with 8 bases lying between them. Per germline, CDR1 SGHTS and CDR2 YDEGEE.

Concerning this clone itself: Germline and junction disagree at one end, which may indicate a read error. This sequence joins TRBV2 and TRBJ1-1, with a possible D match to TRBD1 (6 bases). Germline V gives CDR1 SNHLY, CDR2 FYNNEI. The CDR3 loop spans 12 amino acids. This CDR3 reads CASRTGNPEAFF. The CDR3 DNA is TGTGCCAGCAGAACAGGGAACCCTGAAGCTTTCTTT.

This sequence joins TRBV5-5 and TRBJ2-7, with D perhaps matching TRBD1 (5 bases). Germline-derived CDR1 and CDR2 are SGHKS and YYEKEE (reference sequence). This CDR3 contains 15 residues. Trimming took off 0 bases at V and 5 bases at J, with 15 bases between the two ends. Here the CDR3 reads CASSLGAGLSHEQYF. Here the CDR3 DNA reads TGTGCCAGCAGCTTGGGGGCAGGGCTTTCCCACGAGCAGTACTTC. The full variable domain, its missing parts supplied by reference TRBV5-5 and TRBJ2-7, is DAGVTQSPTHLIKTRGQQVTLRCSPISGHKSVSWYQQVLGQGPQFIFQYYEKEERGRGNFPDRFSARQFPNYSSELNVNALLLGDSALYLCASSLGAGLSHEQYFGPGTRLTVT.